The clone carrying this T cell receptor (beta chain) has ten or more counts. The junction departs from the called germline gene at one end, perhaps through a read error. The data stem from a study of Graves' ophthalmopathy and Graves' hyperthyroidism. Amplified material comprised TCR beta CDR3 regions derived from RNA transcripts. An opening RT-PCR round employed HTBI primers and preceded a second-round multiplex PCR. TCRdb ran MiXCR on the multiplex PCR reads and lists one entry per CDR3 protein. The data show 500,000 to 700,000 distinct CDR3 sequences, about two fifths seen once. Germline assignment: CDR1 SGHRS and CDR2 YFSETQ. The length of the CDR3 is 12 residues.

The sequence came from an adult man with Graves' hyperthyroidism. Sequenced: peripheral blood or thyroid tissue (not recorded which). The rearrangement uses TRBV5-1 and TRBJ1-1; D gene unclear. This CDR3 is CASSLGSTEAFF. The CDR3 DNA reads TGTGCCAGCAGCTTAGGGAGTACTGAAGCTTTCTTT.